These 27 T cell receptor beta chains were all obtained from the same sample, sequenced in a study of OX40 agonist ivuxolimab in advanced cancers. The method was immunoSEQ multiplex PCR; TCRdb's version includes in-frame clones alone and lacks a portion of them. This sample has tens of thousands of clones, with about four fifths found just once. The source material was CD4+ or CD8+ T cells sorted from blood, sampled in a trial of the OX40 agonist ivuxolimab. The receptors here all came from an adult with an advanced solid tumor such as melanoma, head and neck, liver or kidney cancer.

This clone was seen once. This chain joins TRBV7-9 and TRBJ1-5; no clear D gene. CDR1 is SEHNR, CDR2 FQNEAQ, per germline (reference sequence). Trimming stripped 8 bases from V and 0 bases from J, with 8 bases between. This CDR3 contains 13 residues. The CDR3 nucleotides are TGTGCCAGCGGTCAGAATAGCAATCAGCCCCAGCATTTT. Translating it yields CASGQNSNQPQHF.

This chain connects TRBV30 to TRBJ2-3; the D is unclear. This CDR3 has 14 residues. Trimming stripped 0 bases from V and 1 base from J, with 8 bases between. Germline V gives CDR1 GTSNPN, CDR2 SVGIG (reference sequence). CDR3 sequence reads: CAWSVGIRTDTQYF. The CDR3, as DNA: TGTGCCTGGAGTGTAGGCATCCGCACAGATACGCAGTATTTT.

This chain uses TRBV5-4 with TRBJ1-1; 7 bases are shared with TRBD1. Trimming took 4 bases from V and 8 from J; bases not matched to a gene: 5. Germline V gene sequence: CDR1 SGHNT, CDR2 YYREEE (reference sequence). The CDR3 is made up of 12 amino acids. The CDR3: CASSPGTAEAFF. In nucleotides, the CDR3 is TGTGCCAGCAGCCCCGGGACAGCCGAAGCTTTCTTT.

V and J are TRBV6-5 and TRBJ1-1; D is ambiguous. The germline V gene encodes CDR1 MNHEY and CDR2 SVGAGI. V gave up 2 bases and J gave up 0 bases, with 13 bases separating them. This CDR3 is built from 16 residues. The CDR3 region is CASSYLQEPMNTEAFF. The CDR3 DNA is TGTGCCAGCAGTTACCTCCAGGAGCCCATGAACACTGAAGCTTTCTTT.

J is TRBJ2-7 and V is TRBV7-2, with D perhaps TRBD2 (6 bases). The V and J ends lost 5 bases and 2 bases respectively, with 16 bases between them. The CDR3 runs 15 residues. Germline CDR1 is SGHTA and CDR2 is FQGNSA. In nucleotides, the CDR3 is TGTGCCAGCAGCCAGTGGGGGGAGAGGGCCTACGAGCAGTACTTC. Amino acid sequence: CASSQWGERAYEQYF. The full variable domain, with the rest looked up from reference TRBV7-2 and TRBJ2-7, is GAGVSQSPSNKVTEKGKDVELRCDPISGHTALYWYRQSLGQGLEFLIYFQGNSAPDKSGLPSDRFSAERTGGSVSTLTIQRTQQEDSAVYLCASSQWGERAYEQYFGPGTRLTVT.

The chain links TRBV11-2 to TRBJ2-5; 10 nucleotides agree with TRBD1. This CDR3 spans 16 amino acids. CDR1 and CDR2 from the germline V gene are SGHAT and FQNNGV. V was clipped by 1 base and J by 1 base; unmatched bases: 3. CDR3 in amino acids: CASSLGRDRGQETQYF. In DNA, the CDR3 is TGTGCCAGCAGCTTAGGCCGGGACAGGGGCCAAGAGACCCAGTACTTC.

This chain joins TRBV5-1 and TRBJ2-3; weak D call: TRBD2 (6 bases). The germline V gene has CDR1 SGHRS and CDR2 YFSETQ. The CDR3 runs to 15 residues. Between the trimmed V and J ends, which lost 0 bases and 5 bases, there was a span of 13 bases. The chain's CDR3 is CASSLGPGVGDTQYF. For the CDR3, the DNA is TGCGCCAGCAGCTTGGGTCCGGGAGTGGGAGATACGCAGTATTTT.

This clone occurred once. V gene TRBV10-2 combines with J gene TRBJ1-2; a possible D gene is TRBD1 (5 bases). The CDR3 has 16 residues. In germline, CDR1 is WSHSY, CDR2 SAAADI. Trimming took off 0 bases at V and 0 bases at J, with 11 bases between the two ends. As DNA, the CDR3 is TGCGCCAGCAGTGAGTCGAGAACAGGAGCTAACTATGGCTACACCTTC. Encoded protein: CASSESRTGANYGYTF.

V gene TRBV11-2 combines with J gene TRBJ1-2; unclear D gene. The germline V gene has CDR1 SGHAT and CDR2 FQNNGV. With 1 base removed from V and 6 bases from J, the gap between germline ends came to 15 bases. This CDR3 region has 15 residues. CDR3 region: CASSLGGSRLDGYTF. CDR3 coding DNA: TGTGCCAGCAGCTTAGGGGGAAGCCGACTCGATGGCTACACCTTC.

This clone was seen only once. The CDR3, as DNA: TGTGCCAGCAGCCCCGGTCGAGGGGCTAACACTGAAGCTTTCTTT. Encoded protein: CASSPGRGANTEAFF. This sequence joins TRBV11-3 and TRBJ1-1, with a possible D match to TRBD1 (5 bases). CDR3 length: 15 residues. V was cut by 5 bases and J by 2 bases, with 15 bases left in between. CDR1 SGHNT and CDR2 YENEEA come from the germline V gene.

The genes are TRBV11-2 and TRBJ2-1; D call uncertain. The CDR3 covers 12 residues. Per the germline V gene, CDR1 is SGHAT and CDR2 is FQNNGV. V lost 7 bases to trimming and J lost 8 bases, with 12 bases between them. This chain's CDR3 is CASTWGIYEQFF. The CDR3 DNA sequence: TGTGCCAGCACGTGGGGTATCTATGAGCAGTTCTTC.

This clone has only one observation. V gene TRBV2 combines with J gene TRBJ2-7; D is uncertain. Germline V gene sequence: CDR1 SNHLY, CDR2 FYNNEI. With 3 bases removed from V and 3 bases from J, the gap between germline ends came to 12 bases. CDR3 length: 14 residues. CDR3 bases: TGTGCCAGCAGTGATGTCTCGTCGGGCTACGAGCAGTACTTC. It translates to CASSDVSSGYEQYF.

This clone was found once. The V call is TRBV28, the J call TRBJ2-7, with TRBD2 as a possible D gene (5 bases). The V end was cut by 3 bases, the J end by 6 bases, with 18 bases between. Germline values: CDR1 MDHEN, CDR2 SYDVKM. The CDR3 is made up of 15 amino acids. CDR3 coding DNA: TGTGCCAGCAGTTTTAAATCGGGGTTCTCCCTCGAGCAGTACTTC. Translating it yields CASSFKSGFSLEQYF.

This clone has a single count. The V call is TRBV5-6, the J call TRBJ2-7; 7 bases map to TRBD2. The CDR3 has 12 residues. Trimming removed 4 bases from V and 5 bases from J; junction bases left unmatched: 3. Per germline, CDR1 SGHDT and CDR2 YYEEEE. The CDR3 loop reads CASSPGGHEQYF. Here the CDR3 DNA reads TGTGCCAGCAGCCCGGGAGGACACGAGCAGTACTTC.

This chain connects TRBV5-6 to TRBJ2-7; 8 nucleotides agree with TRBD1. The CDR3 is 17 amino acids. The ends lost 4 bases at V and 3 bases at J; junction bases unmatched: 15. Germline V gene data show CDR1 as SGHDT and CDR2 as YYEEEE. The chain's CDR3 is CASSPGTGPRQFYEQYF. In DNA form, the CDR3 reads TGTGCCAGCAGCCCCGGGACAGGTCCCCGACAATTCTACGAGCAGTACTTC.

The chain links TRBV11-2 to TRBJ1-2; TRBD1 matches 8 bases. Per the germline V gene, CDR1 is SGHAT and CDR2 is FQNNGV. This CDR3 is built from 15 residues. The J segment lost 7 bases and the V segment lost 1 base, leaving 8 bases of the junction unmatched. In nucleotides, the CDR3 is TGTGCCAGCAGCTTAGGGGCAGGGGGCGCTTCTGGCTACACCTTC. Translated, it gives CASSLGAGGASGYTF.

The V gene is TRBV19, the J gene TRBJ1-2; D is unclear. Germline CDR1 reads LNHDA; CDR2 reads SQIVND (reference sequence). CDR3 length: 17 amino acids. V lost 7 bases, J lost 3 bases, and 24 bases lay in between. The CDR3 coding sequence is TGTGCCAGTACCAGTAGGGAGGGAAGTCCGACGGACTATGGCTACACCTTC. Translation: CASTSREGSPTDYGYTF.

This chain uses TRBV9 with TRBJ1-2, with D hard to call. Trimming stripped 0 bases from V and 4 bases from J, with 22 bases between. The CDR3 has 18 residues. Germline V gene data show CDR1 as SGDLS and CDR2 as YYNGEE. The CDR3 DNA sequence: TGTGCCAGCAGCGTAGGCACCGGTCCCACCGGGCCGGGCTATGGCTACACCTTC. As protein: CASSVGTGPTGPGYGYTF.

J is TRBJ2-7 and V is TRBV4-1; D is ambiguous. The CDR3 totals 14 residues. The V gene lost 2 bases and the J gene lost 3 bases, with 11 bases spanning the gap. Germline V gives CDR1 MGHRA, CDR2 YSYEKL. DNA for the CDR3: TGCGCCAGCAGCCAATCCATTGTCGGCTACGAGCAGTACTTC. It translates to CASSQSIVGYEQYF.

J is TRBJ2-3 and V is TRBV7-9, with 10 bases identical to TRBD1. Germline V gene lookup returns CDR1 SEHNR and CDR2 FQNEAQ (reference sequence). This CDR3 is 15 amino acids long. V shed 5 bases and J 4 bases; nucleotides not matched to a gene: 6. The CDR3 bases are TGTGCCAGCAGCCTGTCGACAGGGGGCTCAGATACGCAGTATTTT. The encoded protein is CASSLSTGGSDTQYF.

V is TRBV7-9 and J is TRBJ1-2; D uncertain. The V and J ends lost 4 bases and 5 bases respectively, with 11 bases between them. This CDR3 has 13 residues. Germline values: CDR1 SEHNR, CDR2 FQNEAQ (reference sequence). The CDR3 DNA sequence: TGTGCCAGCAGCTACCGGGTGGATTATGGCTACACCTTC. This gives the protein CASSYRVDYGYTF. Drawing the rest from reference TRBV7-9 and TRBJ1-2, the complete variable domain is DTGVSQNPRHKITKRGQNVTFRCDPISEHNRLYWYRQTLGQGPEFLTYFQNEAQLEKSRLLSDRFSAERPKGSFSTLEIQRTEQGDSAMYLCASSYRVDYGYTFGSGTRLTVV.

The rearrangement joins TRBV15 to TRBJ1-1; no clear D gene. This CDR3 spans 16 amino acids. Trimming removed 0 bases at V and 4 bases at J, with 15 bases between. Germline lookup yields CDR1 LNHNV and CDR2 YYDKDF (reference sequence). CDR3 amino acids: CATSRDGSYTGTEAFF. The CDR3 region has the DNA TGTGCCACCAGCAGAGATGGGAGCTATACGGGCACTGAAGCTTTCTTT.

Only a few counts were recorded for this clone. The chain links TRBV5-3 to TRBJ1-5; D unclear. TRBV5-3 is labeled an ORF, and its function is uncertain. Trimming stripped 4 bases from V and 5 bases from J, with 7 bases between. CDR3 length: 12 residues. The CDR3 here is CARSLTHQPQHF. In DNA form, the CDR3 reads TGTGCCAGAAGCCTAACCCATCAGCCCCAGCATTTT.

The rearrangement joins TRBV19 to TRBJ2-1; D is unclear. CDR1 LNHDA and CDR2 SQIVND come from the germline V gene (reference sequence). With 3 bases removed from V and 9 bases from J, the gap between germline ends came to 15 bases. The CDR3 has 14 amino acids. CDR3 residues: CASSIDLGAREQFF. For the CDR3, the DNA is TGTGCCAGTAGTATCGATTTAGGAGCGCGTGAGCAGTTCTTC.

J is TRBJ2-1 and V is TRBV7-9, with 14 bases identical to TRBD2. The CDR3 extends over 15 amino acids. After removal of 4 bases from V and 7 bases from J, the junction contained 3 bases not matched to a gene. Germline V gene sequence: CDR1 SEHNR, CDR2 FQNEAQ (reference sequence). CDR3 nucleotides: TGTGCCAGCAGCTCACGACTAGCGGGGGGGAATGAGCAGTTCTTC. It yields the protein CASSSRLAGGNEQFF.

V is TRBV6-5 and J is TRBJ2-5; 9 bases line up with TRBD2. The trim removed 5 bases at V and 4 bases at J, leaving 8 bases unmatched. The CDR3 contains 15 residues. The V gene's germline CDR1 is MNHEY and CDR2 SVGAGI. This chain's CDR3 is CASSTGTSWAETQYF. Written as DNA, the CDR3 is TGTGCCAGCAGTACCGGGACTAGCTGGGCAGAGACCCAGTACTTC.

This clone was observed a few times. V usage is TRBV30 and J usage is TRBJ1-1; no definite D call. Trimming cost V 2 bases and J 1 base, with 5 bases left between them. This CDR3 region has 12 residues. Germline assignment: CDR1 GTSNPN and CDR2 SVGIG (reference sequence). In nucleotides, the CDR3 is TGTGCCTGGAGTCCTCAGAACACTGAAGCTTTCTTT. Translation: CAWSPQNTEAFF.